This T cell receptor (beta chain) was documented in a study of T-cell reconstitution after alpha-beta-depleted transplantation in children. Broader study findings: By about two months after transplant, alpha-beta T cells reportedly arose from several hundred graft clones that had expanded.

For this clonotype: Its antigen is currently unknown.

Molecular barcoding with unique molecular identifiers was used for the TCRbeta library. TCRdb independently ran MiXCR on the PCR reads; one entry per CDR3 protein. This sample has about a million distinct CDR3 sequences, with roughly 29% found just once. This CDR3 comprises 12 residues. V lost 6 bases and J lost 8; bases outside the gene matches: 5. The chain carries TRBV12-3 or TRBV12-4 and TRBJ1-1, with TRBD1 identical over 8 bases. This clonotype was sampled from a boy under two years old who had a stem cell transplant for SCID, so the T cells may come from the graft donor. Sequenced here: PBMCs, mostly from graft donor cells, sampled 360 days after TCRalphabeta/CD19-depleted stem cell transplant. Written as DNA, the CDR3 is TGTGCCAGCAGCCCAGACAGGGGAGAAGCTTTCTTT. This translates into CASSPDRGEAFF.